The clone carrying this TCR beta chain was seen only once. What it binds is not known. This specimen comes from a study of T cell responses to AZD1222 COVID-19 vaccine. Method: immunoSEQ multiplex PCR; TCRdb's copy keeps in-frame clones and lacks some. Of tens of thousands of clones listed, under 90% are singletons. Germline assignment: CDR1 LNHNV and CDR2 YYDKDF (reference sequence). The CDR3 totals 14 residues. Trimming at V came to 6 bases and at J to 3 bases, leaving 6 bases not matched to a gene. Study-wide points: Only a handful of AZD1222 recipients tested seropositive at baseline.

This chain links TRBV15 with TRBJ1-1; 8 bases match TRBD1. The receptor comes from an adult in good health. The sample in question was peripheral blood, obtained on day 0 of AZD1222 vaccination. As DNA, the CDR3 is TGTGCCACCAGTCGGACAGGGTGGGACACTGAAGCTTTCTTT. Amino acids: CATSRTGWDTEAFF.